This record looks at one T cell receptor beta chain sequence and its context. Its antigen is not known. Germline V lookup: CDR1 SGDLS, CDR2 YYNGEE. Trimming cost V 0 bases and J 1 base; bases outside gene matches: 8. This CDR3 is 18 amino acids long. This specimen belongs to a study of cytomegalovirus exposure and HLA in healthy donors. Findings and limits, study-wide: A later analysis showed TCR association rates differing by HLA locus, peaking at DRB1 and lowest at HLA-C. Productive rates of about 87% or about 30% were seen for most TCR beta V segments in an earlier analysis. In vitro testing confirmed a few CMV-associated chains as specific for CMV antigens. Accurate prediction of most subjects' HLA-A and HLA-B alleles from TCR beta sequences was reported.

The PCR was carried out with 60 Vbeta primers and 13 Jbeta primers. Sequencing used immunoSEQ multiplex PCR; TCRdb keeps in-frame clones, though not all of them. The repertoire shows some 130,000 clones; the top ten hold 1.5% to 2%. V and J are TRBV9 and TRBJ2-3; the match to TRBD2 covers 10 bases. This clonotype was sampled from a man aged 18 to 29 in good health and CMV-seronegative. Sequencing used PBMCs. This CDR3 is CASSVGAGGPLGTDTQYF. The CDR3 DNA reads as TGTGCCAGCAGCGTAGGAGCGGGAGGGCCGTTGGGCACAGATACGCAGTATTTT.